This entry lists 10 T cell receptor beta chains sequenced from one sample in a study of blood T cell repertoires in COVID-19. Produced via immunoSEQ multiplex PCR; TCRdb's table is partial and in-frame only. The repertoire has 230,000 or so clones, about 90% of them found once; the top ten carry roughly 14%. Sequencing was done on a sample of PBMCs or T cells enriched from blood (not recorded which). The receptor source for this set is a woman aged 45-65 years with acute COVID-19.

This clone turned up a few times. The chain links TRBV5-1 to TRBJ2-2, with 7 positions matching TRBD1. Germline values: CDR1 SGHRS, CDR2 YFSETQ. CDR3 size: 15 residues. J lost 0 bases, V lost 7 bases, and 6 bases had no gene match. CDR3 protein: CASGPTGTNTGELFF. DNA for the CDR3: TGCGCCAGCGGGCCGACAGGGACGAACACCGGGGAGCTGTTTTTT.

The chain combines TRBV5-4 with TRBJ2-7, with 14 bases aligning to TRBD2. The germline CDR1 and CDR2 sequences are SGHNT and YYREEE (reference sequence). CDR3 size: 14 residues. Unmatched junction bases numbered 3, after V lost 4 bases and J lost 6 bases. The CDR3 nucleotides are TGTGCCAGCAGCGAAGGACTAGCGGGAGGCGAGCAGTACTTC. Protein sequence: CASSEGLAGGEQYF.

To note about this clone: The junction and the germline gene differ at one end; a read error may be behind it. This sequence joins TRBV5-1 and TRBJ2-4; 10 positions match TRBD1. The CDR3 covers 14 residues. Germline lookup yields CDR1 SGHRS and CDR2 YFSETQ. The CDR3 loop is CASSPGTGADIQYF. Here the CDR3 DNA reads TGCGCTAGCAGCCCGGGGACAGGGGCGGACATTCAGTACTTC.

This sequence joins TRBV7-3 and TRBJ1-2; 9 bases are a match to TRBD1. This CDR3 has 13 residues. Looked up from germline, CDR1 is SGHTA and CDR2 is FQGTGA. V shed 5 bases and J 6 bases; nucleotides not matched to a gene: 4. CDR3 loop: CASSGDRGNGYTF. The CDR3 DNA reads TGTGCCAGCAGCGGCGACAGGGGGAATGGCTACACCTTC.

The rearrangement joins TRBV7-9 to TRBJ1-2, with TRBD1 matching over 10 bases. J gave up 4 bases and V 5 bases, and 10 bases lay outside the gene matches. CDR1 and CDR2 (germline): SEHNR, FQNEAQ (reference sequence). This CDR3 has 16 amino acids. CDR3 bases: TGTGCCAGCAGCAAGGTGTCGGGACAGGGGACCTATGGCTACACCTTC. Translation gives CASSKVSGQGTYGYTF.

This chain connects TRBV13 to TRBJ1-5; TRBD1 matches at 7 bases. The germline V gene has CDR1 PRHDT and CDR2 FYEKMQ (reference sequence). This CDR3 comprises 13 residues. V trimming: 2 bases; J trimming: 10 bases; junction bases outside the gene matches: 5. Here the CDR3 DNA reads TGTGCCAGCAGCTTACGGGACAGACCCCCCCAGCATTTT. As protein: CASSLRDRPPQHF. Combining the CDR3 with reference TRBV13 and TRBJ1-5 gives the whole variable domain AAGVIQSPRHLIKEKRETATLKCYPIPRHDTVYWYQQGPGQDPQFLISFYEKMQSDKGSIPDRFSAQQFSDYHSELNMSSLELGDSALYFCASSLRDRPPQHFGDGTRLSIL.

The J gene is TRBJ2-7, the V gene TRBV6-2 or TRBV6-3, with TRBD2 matching over 8 bases. This CDR3 has 13 amino acids. J gave up 0 bases and V 5 bases, and 0 bases lay outside the gene matches. Germline V gives CDR1 MNHEY, CDR2 SVGEGT. The CDR3: CASSLAGSYEQYF. The CDR3 nucleotides read TGTGCCAGCAGTCTAGCGGGCTCCTACGAGCAGTACTTC.

The gene calls are TRBV7-2 and TRBJ1-3, with no clear D. Germline loops: CDR1 SGHTA, CDR2 FQGNSA. Deletions cut 8 bases from V and 0 bases from J, with 17 bases between. The CDR3 extends over 16 amino acids. As DNA, the CDR3 is TGTGCCAGCGCAACAGAGGTAGCGCGCTCTGGAAACACCATATATTTT. This translates into CASATEVARSGNTIYF.

The chain joins TRBV20-1 to TRBJ1-6; D may be TRBD1 (6 bases). The germline V and J ends were trimmed by 3 bases and 4 bases, with 7 bases remaining between them. Germline lookup yields CDR1 DFQATT and CDR2 SNEGSKA (reference sequence). This CDR3 contains 13 residues. CDR3 in amino acids: CSASTGYNSPLHF. In DNA form, the CDR3 reads TGCAGTGCTAGTACAGGGTATAATTCACCCCTCCACTTT.

The V and J genes are TRBV30 and TRBJ1-2; 12 nucleotides match TRBD1. J gave up 8 bases and V 4 bases, and 11 bases lay outside the gene matches. Germline lookup yields CDR1 GTSNPN and CDR2 SVGIG (reference sequence). The CDR3 loop spans 15 amino acids. The CDR3 region is CAWTPAGQGAGGYTF. The CDR3 nucleotides are TGTGCCTGGACCCCCGCGGGACAGGGGGCGGGCGGCTACACCTTC.